The rows below give T cell receptor beta chains drawn from one sample of a study of pediatric ulcerative colitis. Measured with immunoSEQ multiplex PCR; TCRdb has only the in-frame clones, and not every one. This table has roughly 45,000 clones, 78% appearing once. The sample consisted of gut tissue. The receptors shown here come from a girl aged 5-17 years with moderate ulcerative colitis. Each CDR3 is given with its conserved first and last residue. Each record gives: J gene, D gene, clone size, V gene, CDR3 DNA, CDR3 protein. D genes are given only for firm matches. Size is omitted from some rows. Given values are once, few, many or a class for expanded clones.

TRBJ1-5	TRBD1	once	TRBV6-6	TGTGCCAGCAGTGACAGGGGGATCGGCAATCAGCCCCAGCATTTT	CASSDRGIGNQPQHF
TRBJ2-1	-	-	TRBV7-3	TGTGCCAGCAGCTTAAACCCGGACCACAGGGTGAATGAGCAGTTCTTC	CASSLNPDHRVNEQFF
TRBJ2-1	-	-	TRBV11-3	TGTGCCAGCAGCTCCGGGACCTTCAATGAGCAGTTCTTC	CASSSGTFNEQFF
TRBJ2-1	TRBD2	-	TRBV7-9	TGTGCCAGCAGCTTAGAAATGGGACTAGCGTCTTACAATGAGCAGTTCTTC	CASSLEMGLASYNEQFF
TRBJ1-1	-	-	TRBV9	TGTGCCAGCAGCCGCGTCCTAGTGGACACTGAAGCTTTCTTT	CASSRVLVDTEAFF
TRBJ1-5	-	few	TRBV7-9	TGTGCCAGCAGCTTAGCGTCTGGGGATGGTAACAATCAGCCCCAGCATTTT	CASSLASGDGNNQPQHF
TRBJ2-1	-	-	TRBV6-5	TGTGCCAGCAGTTACGTGGCAGGAGCCAACAATGAGCAGTTCTTC	CASSYVAGANNEQFF
TRBJ1-2	-	-	TRBV19	TGTGCCAGTAGTCTTGGGATAGGCTATGGCTACACCTTC	CASSLGIGYGYTF
TRBJ2-7	-	-	TRBV29-1	TGCAGCGTTAGCATCGCAGGGAAAGACGAGCAGTACTTC	CSVSIAGKDEQYF
TRBJ1-2	-	-	TRBV13	TGTGCCAGCAGCCTCCCCGCGGGTTCTGGCTACACCTTC	CASSLPAGSGYTF
TRBJ1-2	TRBD1	-	TRBV6-6	TGTGCCAGCCGACCTACAGGACAGGGGAACTATGGCTACACCTTC	CASRPTGQGNYGYTF
TRBJ2-2	-	-	TRBV5-6	TGTGCCAGCAGCTTCTTGCGAAACACCGGGGAGCTGTTTTTT	CASSFLRNTGELFF
TRBJ2-7	-	few	TRBV18	TGTGCCAGCTCCCCCCGGGGCACCTACGAGCAGTACTTC	CASSPRGTYEQYF
TRBJ1-1	-	-	TRBV5-1	TGCGCCAGCAGCGGGGACGAAGTGGCTTTCTTT	CASSGDEVAFF
TRBJ2-1	-	-	TRBV10-2	TGCGCCAGCATAGGAGGGGAGTTCACCTACAATGAGCAGTTCTTC	CASIGGEFTYNEQFF
TRBJ2-2	-	-	TRBV7-3	TGTGCCAGCAGTTTATTGGGGGAAAGCGGGGAGCTGTTTTTT	CASSLLGESGELFF
TRBJ2-3	-	-	TRBV5-1	TGCGCCAGCGCCGACCTCAGGACAGATACGCAGTATTTT	CASADLRTDTQYF
TRBJ2-7	-	-	TRBV6-1	TGTGCCAGCAGTGTGGGGCTGTCTAATAACGAGCAGTACTTC	CASSVGLSNNEQYF
TRBJ1-2	TRBD1	few	TRBV19	TGTGCCAGTAGTACCAGGGGGGATGAGGGCTACACCTTC	CASSTRGDEGYTF
TRBJ2-1	TRBD2	-	TRBV29-1	TGCAGCGTTGAACGGGGTTTTACTAGGACTAGCGGGAACAATGAGCAGTTCTTC	CSVERGFTRTSGNNEQFF
TRBJ2-3	-	-	TRBV7-2	TGTGCCAGCAGCTTAGGCGGAGGGGAGGATACGCAGTATTTT	CASSLGGGEDTQYF
TRBJ2-1	-	-	TRBV19	TGTGCCAGTAGTATAGACCCCTTCTCTGAGCAGTTCTTC	CASSIDPFSEQFF
TRBJ1-4	-	-	TRBV2	TGTGCCAGCAGTGAAGCGGAAAAACTGTTTTTT	CASSEAEKLFF
TRBJ2-7	-	once	TRBV18	TGTGCCAGCTCGCGACAGGCCTACGAGCAGTACTTC	CASSRQAYEQYF
TRBJ2-3	-	-	TRBV7-6	TGTGCCAGCAGCCGTTACGGGGATACGCAGTATTTT	CASSRYGDTQYF
TRBJ1-1	-	-	TRBV28	TGTGCCAGCAGTGATCCCGGGTCCTTGGGAGCTTTCTTT	CASSDPGSLGAFF
TRBJ1-6	-	-	TRBV7-6	TGTGCCAGCAGCTTAGGGTATCCGGGCGAAGGTTCACCCCTCCACTTT	CASSLGYPGEGSPLHF
TRBJ1-3	-	-	TRBV7-9	TGTGCAAGTACAGGCGCGGGGAACTCTGGAAACACCATATATTTT	CASTGAGNSGNTIYF
TRBJ2-2	-	few	TRBV19	TGTGCCAGTAGTGCCCTATACGGGGAGCTGTTTTTT	CASSALYGELFF
TRBJ1-1	-	-	TRBV10-3	TGTGCCATCAGTGATCACGGGAACACTGAAGCTTTCTTT	CAISDHGNTEAFF
TRBJ2-2	TRBD1	-	TRBV9	TGTGCCAGCAGCGAGGGGGACAGAACGAGAACCGGGGAGCTGTTTTTT	CASSEGDRTRTGELFF
TRBJ2-1	-	-	TRBV11-3	TGTGCCAGCAGCTTAACCACCGGGCACTACAATGAGCAGTTCTTC	CASSLTTGHYNEQFF
TRBJ2-1	TRBD2	-	TRBV6-5	TGTGCCAGCAGTTCCCTTAGCGGGGACCGAGGAAATGAGCAGTTCTTC	CASSSLSGDRGNEQFF
TRBJ2-7	-	-	TRBV28	TGTGCCAGCAGCCCCCGCGATCCTCAGATATACGAGCAGTACTTC	CASSPRDPQIYEQYF
TRBJ2-3	-	-	TRBV9	TGTGCCAGCAGCAAGGAGCAGGACTCCACAGATACGCAGTATTTT	CASSKEQDSTDTQYF
TRBJ2-1	TRBD1	-	TRBV29-1	TGCAGCGTTGATGGGACAGGCTGGGGATCCTACAATGAGCAGTTCTTC	CSVDGTGWGSYNEQFF
TRBJ2-1	TRBD2	-	TRBV11-2	TGTGCCAGCAGCTTAGATCGGGCGGGGACTAGCTTCCACAATGAGCAGTTCTTC	CASSLDRAGTSFHNEQFF
TRBJ1-1	-	-	TRBV29-1	TGCAGCGTGGCCCTCGGGTATGAAGCTTTCTTT	CSVALGYEAFF
TRBJ2-1	-	-	TRBV5-1	TGCGCCAGCAGCTTGGCAGGTCCGGTATACAATGAGCAGTTCTTC	CASSLAGPVYNEQFF
TRBJ2-5	TRBD2	-	TRBV7-9	TGTGCCAGCAGCTTGGGACTAGCGGGAGCTGAGACCCAGTACTTC	CASSLGLAGAETQYF
TRBJ1-2	TRBD1	-	TRBV11-2	TGTGCCAGCAGCTTAACGGACAGGGGTAGCTACACCTTC	CASSLTDRGSYTF
TRBJ2-3	TRBD2	-	TRBV4-2	TGTGCCAGCAGCCAAGCGTCGGTTCCGGGGGGGCCTTTTCCAGATACGCAGTATTTT	CASSQASVPGGPFPDTQYF
TRBJ2-1	-	-	TRBV11-2	TGTGCCAGCAGCTTGGCAGGGACCTACAATGAGCAGTTCTTC	CASSLAGTYNEQFF
TRBJ1-2	-	few	TRBV6-6	TGTGCCAGCAGTAAGAACTATGGCTACACCTTC	CASSKNYGYTF
TRBJ1-1	-	-	TRBV19	TGTGCCAGTAGTATTCCAGGGACGGCTTTCTTT	CASSIPGTAFF
TRBJ2-7	-	-	TRBV9	TGTGCCAGCAGCGCGACTAGTGCGTCCTACGAGCAGTACTTC	CASSATSASYEQYF
TRBJ1-6	-	-	TRBV21-1	TGTGCCAGCAGCACGAGAGGTCCCTATAATTCACCCCTCCACTTT	CASSTRGPYNSPLHF
TRBJ1-1	-	-	TRBV6-1	TGTGCCAGCAGGCTACAGCTAAACACTGAAGCTTTCTTT	CASRLQLNTEAFF
TRBJ1-2	-	-	TRBV28	TGTGCCAGCAGTTTTATCTCTCGGGGTAACTATGGCTACACCTTC	CASSFISRGNYGYTF
TRBJ2-3	TRBD1	-	TRBV5-4	TGTGCCAGCAGCTCAGGACAGGGGGGCGATACGCAGTATTTT	CASSSGQGGDTQYF
TRBJ2-3	TRBD1	-	TRBV29-1	TGCAGCGTGGGACAGAATTACATCGGCACAGATACGCAGTATTTT	CSVGQNYIGTDTQYF